This passage covers 19 T cell receptor beta chains from one sample sequenced in a study of shared clonotypes between healthy human individuals. Sequenced by immunoSEQ multiplex PCR; TCRdb stores in-frame clones only, minus some. This sample yields fewer than 600,000 clones, of which 79% are seen a single time; about an eighth belongs to the top ten. The sequenced sample consisted of PBMCs. The receptors come from a woman between 40 and 55 years old in good health. Some clones in this sample may be carry-over from other donors' samples.

This clone has only one observation. The chain combines TRBV2 with TRBJ2-3; D is possibly TRBD2 (5 bases). Between the trimmed V and J ends, which lost 6 bases and 2 bases, there was a span of 9 bases. This CDR3 is built from 13 residues. Germline CDR1 is SNHLY and CDR2 is FYNNEI. The CDR3 here is CASRTGFTDTQYF. CDR3 bases: TGTGCCAGCAGAACGGGGTTCACAGATACGCAGTATTTT.

The rearrangement joins TRBV7-6 to TRBJ2-1; 8 bases fit TRBD2. Germline CDR1 reads SGHVS; CDR2 reads FNYEAQ. The trim removed 3 bases at V and 2 bases at J, leaving 6 bases unmatched. The CDR3 extends over 16 amino acids. The CDR3 nucleotides are TGTGCCAGCAGCTTCCTCCGGGGGGGAGCCTACAATGAGCAGTTCTTC. It yields the protein CASSFLRGGAYNEQFF.

The rearrangement links TRBV28 to TRBJ2-7; 10 positions match TRBD1. The CDR3 consists of 15 residues. Unmatched junction bases numbered 7, after V lost 8 bases and J lost 0 bases. CDR1 and CDR2 (germline): MDHEN, SYDVKM. This CDR3 reads CASDSRDRGSYEQYF. CDR3 DNA: TGTGCCAGCGACAGCCGGGACAGGGGCTCCTACGAGCAGTACTTC.

This clone came up a few times. This chain uses TRBV2 with TRBJ1-2; D ambiguous. Germline lookup yields CDR1 SNHLY and CDR2 FYNNEI. Trimming left V 2 bases short and J 10 bases short, with 14 bases between. The CDR3 sequence is 13 residues long. This CDR3 reads CASSEIVTYDYTF. As DNA, the CDR3 is TGTGCCAGCAGTGAAATCGTAACCTACGACTACACCTTC. The full variable domain, its missing parts supplied by reference TRBV2 and TRBJ1-2, is EPEVTQTPSHQVTQMGQEVILRCVPISNHLYFYWYRQILGQKVEFLVSFYNNEISEKSEIFDDQFSVERPDGSNFTLKIRSTKLEDSAMYFCASSEIVTYDYTFGSGTRLTVV.

The CDR3 DNA reads TGTGCCAGCAGTCCTCCCCGACGTCGATTAGCCAAAAACATTCAGTACTTC. Translating it yields CASSPPRRRLAKNIQYF. V is TRBV28 and J is TRBJ2-4; unclear D gene. CDR1 is MDHEN and CDR2 is SYDVKM in the germline V gene. V lost 5 bases and J 0 bases, leaving 17 bases between the germline ends. The CDR3 totals 17 residues.

Note on this clone: An end of the junction does not agree with germline; a read error may underlie this. The same CDR3 can be traced to other DNA sequences in this sample. The V and J genes are TRBV29-1 and TRBJ2-3, with 9 nucleotides matching TRBD1. The CDR3 has 15 residues. Germline V gene lookup returns CDR1 SQVTM and CDR2 ANQGSEA. The CDR3 region has the DNA TGTAGCGTTGAAGAGGGGACAGGGACCACAGATACGCAGTATTTT. Encoded protein: CSVEEGTGTTDTQYF.

This chain links TRBV18 with TRBJ1-1, with a tentative D call TRBD1 (5 bases). V was trimmed by 3 bases and J by 8 bases, leaving 10 bases between them. The germline V gene encodes CDR1 KGHSH and CDR2 LQKENI. There are 12 residues in the CDR3. The CDR3 nucleotides are TGTGCCAGCTCACCCAGCAGACAGGAAGCTTTCTTT. This gives the protein CASSPSRQEAFF.

There are a few counts of this clone. The V and J genes are TRBV18 and TRBJ1-2; 11 bases fit TRBD1. CDR1 KGHSH and CDR2 LQKENI come from the germline V gene. The CDR3 covers 14 residues. Unmatched junction bases numbered 3, after V lost 2 bases and J lost 7 bases. The CDR3 DNA reads TGTGCCAGCTCACCAACGGACAGGGGGCTTGGCTACACCTTC. This gives the protein CASSPTDRGLGYTF.

The V gene is TRBV7-3, the J gene TRBJ2-1; 11 nucleotides line up with TRBD2. V shed 1 base and J 16 bases; nucleotides not matched to a gene: 6. This CDR3 has 13 amino acids. Germline CDR1 is SGHTA and CDR2 is FQGTGA. The CDR3 is CASSLILAGDIFF. For the CDR3, the DNA is TGTGCCAGCAGCTTAATACTAGCGGGAGATATTTTCTTC.

This clone was found once. This chain connects TRBV7-3 to TRBJ2-3; no clear D. The V gene lost 4 bases and the J gene lost 3 bases, with 11 bases spanning the gap. The CDR3 totals 14 residues. CDR1 and CDR2 (germline): SGHTA, FQGTGA. CDR3 residues: CASSSQAGTDTQYF. Here the CDR3 DNA reads TGTGCCAGCAGCTCCCAGGCTGGAACAGATACGCAGTATTTT. Full variable domain (missing parts from reference TRBV7-3 and TRBJ2-3): GAGVSQTPSNKVTEKGKYVELRCDPISGHTALYWYRQSLGQGPEFLIYFQGTGAADDSGLPNDRFFAVRPEGSVSTLKIQRTERGDSAVYLCASSSQAGTDTQYFGPGTRLTVL.

CDR3 amino acids: CASSERTGGGYGYTF. The CDR3 nucleotides read TGTGCCAGTAGTGAAAGGACAGGGGGCGGATATGGCTACACCTTC. The chain links TRBV19 to TRBJ1-2; 11 positions agree with TRBD1. This CDR3 comprises 15 residues. Germline V gene sequence: CDR1 LNHDA, CDR2 SQIVND (reference sequence). Trimming removed 5 bases from V and 5 bases from J; junction bases left unmatched: 7.

This sequence joins TRBV5-5 and TRBJ2-5; the D gene is possibly TRBD2 (6 bases). The CDR3 runs to 16 residues. V was trimmed by 1 base and J by 2 bases, leaving 15 bases between them. Looked up from germline, CDR1 is SGHKS and CDR2 is YYEKEE (reference sequence). Here the CDR3 reads CASSLRPGGSQETQYF. CDR3 bases: TGTGCCAGCAGCTTGCGGCCCGGGGGTTCTCAAGAGACCCAGTACTTC.

The chain links TRBV9 to TRBJ2-3; 10 nucleotides align to TRBD2. The J segment lost 7 bases and the V segment lost 4 bases, leaving 6 bases of the junction unmatched. The germline CDR1 and CDR2 sequences are SGDLS and YYNGEE. The CDR3 loop spans 14 amino acids. This CDR3 reads CASSLTSGTNTQYF. The CDR3 DNA is TGTGCCAGCAGCCTTACTAGCGGGACAAATACGCAGTATTTT.

The chain is built from TRBV7-9 and TRBJ2-7; 11 bases align to TRBD2. The germline V gene encodes CDR1 SEHNR and CDR2 FQNEAQ (reference sequence). CDR3 length: 14 amino acids. J gave up 4 bases and V 6 bases, and 5 bases lay outside the gene matches. This CDR3 reads CASSPTSGMYEQYF. The CDR3 coding sequence is TGTGCCAGCAGTCCGACTAGCGGGATGTACGAGCAGTACTTC.

V and J are TRBV28 and TRBJ1-4; no firm D call. This CDR3 is built from 14 residues. Germline V gene sequence: CDR1 MDHEN, CDR2 SYDVKM. Deletions cut 2 bases from V and 3 bases from J, with 7 bases between. In nucleotides, the CDR3 is TGTGCCAGCAGTTTAGGGATTGCTAATGAAAAACTGTTTTTT. Its protein is CASSLGIANEKLFF. Drawing the rest from reference TRBV28 and TRBJ1-4, the complete variable domain is DVKVTQSSRYLVKRTGEKVFLECVQDMDHENMFWYRQDPGLGLRLIYFSYDVKMKEKGDIPEGYSVSREKKERFSLILESASTNQTSMYLCASSLGIANEKLFFGSGTQLSVL.

This clone appeared a few times. V usage is TRBV27 and J usage is TRBJ1-1, with D maybe TRBD1 (6 bases). The CDR3 runs to 14 residues. Trimming shortened V by 3 bases and J by 4 bases, and 12 bases separated the two germline ends. In germline, CDR1 is MNHEY, CDR2 SMNVEV (reference sequence). CDR3 nucleotides: TGTGCCAGCAGTTTCGGGGGCGGGGGCACTGAAGCTTTCTTT. Translating it yields CASSFGGGGTEAFF.

The J gene is TRBJ2-1, the V gene TRBV28; D is ambiguous. CDR1 and CDR2 (germline): MDHEN, SYDVKM. V was shortened by 5 bases and J by 4 bases, with 18 bases between the two germline ends. This CDR3 has 16 amino acids. The CDR3 here is CASSTTRRATYNEQFF. The CDR3 nucleotides are TGTGCCAGCAGTACGACCAGACGAGCAACATACAATGAGCAGTTCTTC.

The chain employs TRBV6-5 and TRBJ2-3, with a possible D match to TRBD1 (5 bases). Trimming left V 4 bases short and J 4 bases short, with 15 bases between. Germline V gene data show CDR1 as MNHEY and CDR2 as SVGAGI. The CDR3 extends over 15 amino acids. CDR3: CASSSQGRYADTQYF. In DNA, the CDR3 is TGTGCCAGCAGTTCCCAGGGAAGATACGCAGATACGCAGTATTTT.

CDR3 DNA: TGTGCCAGCAGTCCATCGCCGGCGACCTACAATGAGCAGTTCTTC. Translated, it gives CASSPSPATYNEQFF. The V and J genes are TRBV2 and TRBJ2-1, with no clear D. Germline CDR1 reads SNHLY; CDR2 reads FYNNEI. V lost 5 bases to trimming and J lost 2 bases, with 13 bases between them. The CDR3 spans 15 residues.